This entry lists 25 T cell receptor beta chains sequenced from one sample in a study of blood T cell repertoires in COVID-19. Generated by immunoSEQ multiplex PCR, the TCRdb table keeps only in-frame clones and is missing some. The sample shows 350,000 to 450,000 clones, around four fifths of them seen only once. Sequenced material: PBMCs or T cells enriched from blood (not recorded which). The receptors were gathered from a woman aged 50 to 60 who had recovered from COVID-19.

The chain employs TRBV29-1 and TRBJ1-2; 9 positions agree with TRBD1. The V gene's germline CDR1 is SQVTM and CDR2 ANQGSEA. The CDR3 consists of 14 residues. The junction had 9 bases not matched to a gene; V was cut back by 6 bases and J by 4 bases. CDR3 residues: CSVSGTGRLYGYTF. The DNA for the CDR3 is TGCAGCGTGTCCGGGACAGGGAGACTCTATGGCTACACCTTC.

The V and J genes are TRBV27 and TRBJ1-3; no definite D call. V shed 0 bases and J shed 4 bases, with 4 bases lying between them. The CDR3 covers 13 residues. Germline V gene lookup returns CDR1 MNHEY and CDR2 SMNVEV (reference sequence). DNA of the CDR3: TGTGCCAGCAGTTTATCGGGCGGAAACACCATATATTTT. Translating it yields CASSLSGGNTIYF.

This chain links TRBV30 with TRBJ1-5; a weak D match, TRBD1 (6 bases). CDR3 length equals 17 residues. Germline CDR1 is GTSNPN and CDR2 is SVGIG (reference sequence). V shed 2 bases and J shed 1 base, with 18 bases lying between them. CDR3 sequence (DNA): TGTGCCTGGAGTAGCTCAGGGGATTCTTTGAGCAATCAGCCCCAGCATTTT. As protein: CAWSSSGDSLSNQPQHF. Filled out from reference TRBV30 and TRBJ1-5, the complete variable domain reads SQTIHQWPATLVQPVGSPLSLECTVEGTSNPNLYWYRQAAGRGLQLLFYSVGIGQISSEVPQNLSASRPQDRQFILSSKKLLLSDSGFYLCAWSSSGDSLSNQPQHFGDGTRLSIL.

Only a few counts were recorded for this clone. The chain recombines TRBV3-1 (or the pseudogene TRBV3-2) with TRBJ1-1, with D tentatively TRBD1 (5 bases). The CDR3 spans 16 residues. From germline, CDR1 is LGHDT and CDR2 YNNKEL (reference sequence). V was cut by 0 bases and J by 0 bases, with 11 bases left in between. CDR3 nucleotides: TGTGCCAGCAGCCAAGATTCGGGACTGATGAACACTGAAGCTTTCTTT. Translated, it gives CASSQDSGLMNTEAFF.

As regards this clone: Other nucleotide sequences in the sample specify the same CDR3. This chain connects TRBV5-1 to TRBJ1-2; perhaps TRBD1 as D (5 bases). V lost 4 bases and J lost 1, with 5 bases in between. This CDR3 is 12 amino acids long. The V gene's germline CDR1 is SGHRS and CDR2 YFSETQ. The CDR3 is CASSDSNYGYTF. CDR3 DNA: TGCGCCAGCAGCGACAGTAACTATGGCTACACCTTC.

Comment on this clone: Other DNA sequences in this sample translate to the same CDR3. V gene TRBV12-3 or TRBV12-4 combines with J gene TRBJ1-2, with D unclear. Trimming cost V 2 bases and J 5 bases, with 6 bases left between them. The length of the CDR3 is 12 residues. The CDR3 DNA sequence: TGTGCCAGCAGTTTACCGGGTTATGGCTACACCTTC. The encoded protein is CASSLPGYGYTF.

This clone was counted a single time. The chain uses TRBV5-8 and TRBJ1-3; no reliable D call. The CDR3 is 14 amino acids. Germline V gene sequence: CDR1 SGHTS, CDR2 YDEGEE. V was pared by 2 bases and J by 2 bases, with 8 bases between. The CDR3 region is CASSFPATGNTIYF. The CDR3 bases are TGTGCCAGCAGCTTCCCTGCTACTGGAAACACCATATATTTT.

The V and J genes are TRBV30 and TRBJ2-7; D possibly corresponds to TRBD2 (7 bases). V was shortened by 0 bases and J by 4 bases, with 16 bases between the two germline ends. Germline values: CDR1 GTSNPN, CDR2 SVGIG (reference sequence). CDR3 length equals 15 residues. The CDR3 is CAWSVHGGQGYEQYF. CDR3 nucleotide sequence: TGTGCCTGGAGTGTGCACGGGGGGCAGGGTTACGAGCAGTACTTC.

The chain joins TRBV3-1 (or the pseudogene TRBV3-2) to TRBJ1-1, with D perhaps matching TRBD1 (5 bases). V was trimmed by 3 bases and J by 0 bases, leaving 8 bases between them. The germline gives CDR1 LGHDT, CDR2 YNNKEL (reference sequence). The CDR3 is 14 amino acids. The CDR3 spells CASSQTALNTEAFF. Written as DNA, the CDR3 is TGTGCCAGCAGCCAGACAGCCTTGAACACTGAAGCTTTCTTT.

The chain has TRBV7-8 and TRBJ1-3; no clear D gene. CDR1 SGHVS and CDR2 FQNEAQ come from the germline V gene. Trimming left V 0 bases short and J 3 bases short, with 12 bases between. CDR3 length equals 16 residues. CDR3 loop: CASSLARSRIGNTIYF. The CDR3 DNA reads TGTGCCAGCAGCTTAGCGAGAAGCAGGATTGGAAACACCATATATTTT.

V usage is TRBV25-1 and J usage is TRBJ1-1, with a possible D match to TRBD1 (6 bases). Germline assignment: CDR1 MGHDK and CDR2 SYGVNS. The CDR3 is 14 residues long. The ends were cut back, 5 bases at V and 3 bases at J, with 13 bases in the middle. The CDR3 nucleotides read TGTGCCAGCAGTTTCGCAGGGGCGGACACTGAAGCTTTCTTT. This codes for CASSFAGADTEAFF.

This clone was picked up one time. The chain uses TRBV6-2 or TRBV6-3 and TRBJ2-7, with no clear D. There are 15 residues in the CDR3. Germline assignment: CDR1 MNHEY and CDR2 SVGEGT. The V gene lost 2 bases and the J gene lost 2 bases, with 13 bases spanning the gap. The CDR3, as DNA: TGTGCCAGCAGTTACGACCCAACAGCCCCCTACGAGCAGTACTTC. It codes for CASSYDPTAPYEQYF.

The chain uses TRBV6-4 and TRBJ1-5; weak D call: TRBD1 (5 bases). The V end was cut by 0 bases, the J end by 4 bases, with 10 bases between. The CDR3 loop spans 15 amino acids. Germline V gene lookup returns CDR1 MRHNA and CDR2 SNTAGT. CDR3 region: CASSDSDRRNQPQHF. The CDR3 DNA is TGTGCCAGCAGTGACTCAGACAGACGAAATCAGCCCCAGCATTTT.

This rearrangement joins TRBV6-5 to TRBJ2-7; the D gene is possibly TRBD1 (6 bases). The CDR3 is made up of 15 amino acids. The germline CDR1 and CDR2 sequences are MNHEY and SVGAGI. Deletions cut 4 bases from V and 2 bases from J, with 15 bases between. CDR3: CASSSEGDYPYEQYF. As DNA, the CDR3 is TGTGCCAGCAGTTCCGAGGGGGATTATCCCTACGAGCAGTACTTC.

The V and J genes are TRBV7-9 and TRBJ1-1; TRBD1 is a possible D gene (5 bases). The CDR3 contains 15 residues. The germline V and J ends were trimmed by 0 bases and 7 bases, with 15 bases remaining between them. CDR1 SEHNR and CDR2 FQNEAQ come from the germline V gene (reference sequence). CDR3 amino acids: CASSLASGLGVEAFF. The CDR3 DNA reads TGTGCCAGCAGCTTAGCGTCCGGGTTAGGGGTTGAAGCTTTCTTT.

J is TRBJ2-1 and V is TRBV7-9, with a weak D call TRBD2 (6 bases). The CDR3 is made up of 18 amino acids. V was clipped by 2 bases and J by 5 bases, with 22 bases between them. Germline V lookup: CDR1 SEHNR, CDR2 FQNEAQ (reference sequence). CDR3 nucleotide sequence: TGTGCCAGCAGCTTATTGTCCTCCTCCTGGGGCGGGGACAATGAGCAGTTCTTC. Its translation: CASSLLSSSWGGDNEQFF.

The chain has TRBV9 and TRBJ1-2, with TRBD1 identical over 9 bases. The CDR3 sequence is 15 residues long. With 2 bases clipped from V and 5 bases from J, the junction kept 7 bases outside the gene matches. Germline CDR1 SGDLS, CDR2 YYNGEE. The chain's CDR3 is CASSVGTGTRYGYTF. The CDR3 DNA reads TGTGCCAGCAGCGTGGGGACAGGGACGAGGTATGGCTACACCTTC.

The genes are TRBV28 and TRBJ2-7; D ambiguous. V lost 3 bases and J 3 bases, leaving 6 bases between the germline ends. The germline V gene encodes CDR1 MDHEN and CDR2 SYDVKM. The CDR3 sequence is 12 residues long. The CDR3 sequence is CASSFRNYEQYF. The CDR3 nucleotides are TGTGCCAGCAGTTTCAGGAACTACGAGCAGTACTTC.

J is TRBJ2-7 and V is TRBV11-3, with 7 bases aligning to TRBD1. The CDR3 is made up of 15 amino acids. The germline V gene encodes CDR1 SGHNT and CDR2 YENEEA. Trimming took 4 bases from V and 0 from J; bases not matched to a gene: 6. CDR3 in amino acids: CASSSIQGSSYEQYF. The DNA for the CDR3 is TGTGCCAGCAGCTCAATACAGGGGAGCTCCTACGAGCAGTACTTC.

The sample holds a few counts of this clone. The V gene is TRBV6-5, the J gene TRBJ2-2; 7 nucleotides agree with TRBD1. The V gene end was trimmed by 4 bases and the J gene end by 4 bases; junction bases not matched to a gene: 9. Per germline, CDR1 MNHEY and CDR2 SVGAGI. The CDR3 totals 16 residues. CDR3 coding DNA: TGTGCCAGCAGTTCTCCGGGACAGAGCCCCACCGGGGAGCTGTTTTTT. This codes for CASSSPGQSPTGELFF.

The CDR3 sequence: CASHHRGLPYEQYF. The CDR3 DNA reads TGTGCCAGCCACCACAGGGGGCTCCCCTACGAGCAGTACTTC. V gene TRBV6-5 combines with J gene TRBJ2-7, with 9 bases fitting TRBD1. V lost 8 bases and J lost 2; bases outside the gene matches: 7. There are 14 residues in the CDR3. CDR1 is MNHEY and CDR2 is SVGAGI in the germline V gene.

This chain links TRBV7-2 with TRBJ1-2; 7 bases fit TRBD1. Germline CDR1 and CDR2: SGHTA and FQGNSA. The CDR3 contains 14 residues. V shed 5 bases, J shed 7 bases, and the junction held 10 bases outside the gene matches. The chain's CDR3 is CASSIPTGRGGYTF. CDR3 DNA sequence: TGTGCCAGCAGCATCCCGACAGGGCGGGGTGGCTACACCTTC.

Regarding this clone: At the DNA level, this CDR3 is encoded by other sequences in the same sample as well. The chain carries TRBV9 and TRBJ1-2, with D possibly being TRBD1 (6 bases). Trimming removed 3 bases from V and 4 bases from J, with 10 bases in between. Germline V lookup: CDR1 SGDLS, CDR2 YYNGEE. The CDR3 contains 13 residues. The DNA of the CDR3 is TGTGCCAGCAGCGAACCGACAGGCTATGGCTACACCTTC. Translating it yields CASSEPTGYGYTF.

The chain couples TRBV4-3 to TRBJ2-7; 13 bases are a match to TRBD2. V was clipped by 8 bases and J by 0 bases; unmatched bases: 16. Germline CDR1 is LGHNA and CDR2 is YSLEER. The length of the CDR3 is 19 residues. CDR3: CASSLGRTSGGPSSYEQYF. The CDR3 DNA follows: TGCGCCAGCTCCCTAGGGAGGACTAGCGGGGGCCCTTCCTCCTACGAGCAGTACTTC.

V is TRBV6-2 or TRBV6-3 and J is TRBJ1-2; unclear D gene. Germline values: CDR1 MNHEY, CDR2 SVGEGT. CDR3 length: 14 amino acids. Trimming left V 0 bases short and J 8 bases short, with 13 bases between. CDR3 sequence: CASSYSLLGGGYTF. In DNA, the CDR3 is TGTGCCAGCAGTTACTCTCTCCTGGGAGGAGGCTACACCTTC.